Listed here are 20 T cell receptor beta chains from one sample, sequenced in a study of T-cell memory formation after mild COVID-19. In TCRdb, the 5' RACE reads were re-called with MiXCR into one record per CDR3 protein. The table lists over 250,000 distinct CDR3 sequences, 15% of them singletons. Sequencing used PBMCs or a T cell subset sorted from them (not recorded which). These receptors were collected from a man between 18 and 35 years old who had mild COVID-19 (a few samples of this study predate the infection). Cell type and time point are not known.

The genes are TRBV24-1 and TRBJ2-3, with TRBD1 matching 7 bases. V lost 7 bases, J lost 0 bases, and 0 bases stayed unmatched. From germline, CDR1 is KGHDR and CDR2 SFDVKD. The CDR3 has 13 residues. CDR3 loop: CATRDRSTDTQYF. CDR3 in DNA: TGTGCCACCAGGGACAGGAGCACAGATACGCAGTATTTT.

Remarks on this clonotype: A read error may produce the germline difference seen at one junction end. As DNA, the CDR3 is TGTGCCAGCAGCTACTCTCCCCAACGGTCTATGTTCTTC. It encodes CASSYSPQRSMFF. This sequence joins TRBV6-2 or TRBV6-3 and TRBJ2-1, with D uncertain. The CDR3 is made up of 13 amino acids. Per the germline V gene, CDR1 is MNHEY and CDR2 is SVGEGT.

This clonotype was counted many times. This chain links TRBV12-3 or TRBV12-4 with TRBJ1-1; no definite D call. The CDR3 spans 14 residues. V shed 3 bases and J shed 0 bases, with 8 bases lying between them. In DNA form, the CDR3 reads TGTGCCAGCAGTTTTGAGACCATGAACACTGAAGCTTTCTTT. It is translated as CASSFETMNTEAFF.

V and J are TRBV3-1 and TRBJ1-1; no clear D gene. Trimming left V 4 bases short and J 5 bases short, with 14 bases between. The germline gives CDR1 LGHDT, CDR2 YNNKEL (reference sequence). The CDR3 loop spans 14 amino acids. Here the CDR3 DNA reads TGTGCCAGCAGCCCACAGTGGGCGAGGACTGAAGCTTTCTTT. It translates to CASSPQWARTEAFF.

This clonotype has ten or more counts. The chain recombines TRBV11-3 with TRBJ1-5; D uncertain. Germline V gives CDR1 SGHNT, CDR2 YENEEA. The V end was cut by 1 base, the J end by 11 bases, with 15 bases between. This CDR3 has 14 residues. The CDR3 bases are TGTGCCAGCAGCTTAGGTTTCCAGCCCGCAGCCCAGCATTTT. This encodes CASSLGFQPAAQHF.

This clonotype was counted between two and nine times. V is TRBV11-1 and J is TRBJ1-1, with 8 bases matching TRBD1. With 4 bases clipped from V and 5 bases from J, the junction kept 18 bases outside the gene matches. The CDR3 contains 18 residues. CDR1 SGHAT and CDR2 FQDESV come from the germline V gene (reference sequence). The CDR3 region has the DNA TGTGCCAGCAGCTCCTTTGTGCCAGGGGGCGAGCCGGTAACTGAAGCTTTCTTT. The encoded protein is CASSSFVPGGEPVTEAFF.

V and J are TRBV12-5 and TRBJ2-2; D ambiguous. CDR1 and CDR2 from the germline V gene are LGHNT and FRNRAP. The V and J ends lost 3 bases and 2 bases respectively, with 4 bases between them. The CDR3 is 13 amino acids. The CDR3 region is CASGFINTGELFF. In DNA, the CDR3 is TGTGCTAGTGGTTTCATAAACACCGGGGAGCTGTTTTTT.

This clonotype was counted at least ten times. The V gene is TRBV4-3, the J gene TRBJ2-4; D not resolved. This CDR3 contains 13 residues. Germline lookup yields CDR1 LGHNA and CDR2 YSLEER. Trimming pared 0 bases from V and 3 bases from J, leaving 3 bases between. CDR3 region: CASSQDDKNIQYF. CDR3 nucleotide sequence: TGCGCCAGCAGCCAAGATGACAAAAACATTCAGTACTTC.

This clonotype was counted at least ten times. V usage is TRBV7-8 and J usage is TRBJ2-2; tentative D call: TRBD1 (6 bases). The CDR3 has 13 residues. CDR1 SGHVS and CDR2 FQNEAQ come from the germline V gene. V dropped 8 bases and J dropped 7 bases, with 14 bases sitting between them. This chain's CDR3 is CASGGQNDGELFF. The DNA for the CDR3 is TGTGCCAGCGGAGGACAGAACGACGGGGAGCTGTTTTTT.

This clonotype was seen a few times. The CDR3 here is CASSPVFSGGADTQYF. The CDR3, as DNA: TGTGCCAGCAGCCCTGTCTTTAGCGGGGGCGCAGATACGCAGTATTTT. V and J are TRBV4-2 and TRBJ2-3, with 9 bases aligning to TRBD2. Losses at the gene ends were 4 bases for V and 4 bases for J; bases not matched to a gene: 9. The CDR3 loop spans 16 amino acids. Germline lookup yields CDR1 LGHNA and CDR2 YNFKEQ.

This clonotype was recorded a few times. The gene calls are TRBV21-1 and TRBJ1-5; TRBD1 reflects the table's D call only, with no check against the DNA. TRBV21-1 constitutes a pseudogene. The CDR3 length is 15 residues. CDR3 residues: CASSSRVVGGQPQHF. CDR3 sequence (DNA): TGTGCCAGCAGCAGCAGGGTGGTAGGTGGTCAGCCCCAGCATTTT.

This clonotype was seen at least ten times. V and J are TRBV10-3 and TRBJ2-3, with 9 bases aligning to TRBD1. This CDR3 comprises 14 residues. V lost 11 bases and J lost 2; bases outside the gene matches: 8. Germline loops: CDR1 ENHRY, CDR2 SYGVKD. The CDR3 sequence: CASKGQGPTDTQYF. CDR3 DNA sequence: TGTGCCTCGAAGGGACAGGGACCCACAGATACGCAGTATTTT.

J is TRBJ1-1 and V is TRBV7-2; TRBD1 matches at 7 bases. The germline V gene has CDR1 SGHTA and CDR2 FQGNSA. The CDR3 contains 14 residues. J gave up 5 bases and V 3 bases, and 6 bases lay outside the gene matches. The CDR3 bases are TGTGCCAGCAGCTTGAACAGGGGATCAACTGAAGCTTTCTTT. Encoded protein: CASSLNRGSTEAFF.

This clonotype turned up a few times. V is TRBV6-5 and J is TRBJ2-2; 9 nucleotides agree with TRBD1. The CDR3 runs to 17 residues. Trimming cost V 2 bases and J 4 bases; bases outside gene matches: 8. CDR1 is MNHEY, CDR2 SVGAGI, per germline. The CDR3, as DNA: TGTGCCAGCAGTTACATGGGACAGGGCCTTACCACCGGGGAGCTGTTTTTT. Its translation: CASSYMGQGLTTGELFF.

This chain connects TRBV9 to TRBJ2-3; TRBD2 is a possible D gene (6 bases). Germline CDR1 reads SGDLS; CDR2 reads YYNGEE. The CDR3 is 15 residues long. V was shortened by 4 bases and J by 0 bases, with 12 bases between the two germline ends. In DNA form, the CDR3 reads TGTGCCAGCAGCTCCGCCGGAGGGAGCACAGATACGCAGTATTTT. It yields the protein CASSSAGGSTDTQYF. Drawing the rest from reference TRBV9 and TRBJ2-3, the complete variable domain is DSGVTQTPKHLITATGQRVTLRCSPRSGDLSVYWYQQSLDQGLQFLIQYYNGEERAKGNILERFSAQQFPDLHSELNLSSLELGDSALYFCASSSAGGSTDTQYFGPGTRLTVL.

The gene calls are TRBV29-1 and TRBJ2-5, with unresolved D. The CDR3 runs to 13 residues. Germline V lookup: CDR1 SQVTM, CDR2 ANQGSEA. Trimming took 3 bases from V and 1 from J, leaving 9 bases between them. The CDR3 sequence: CSVDPGTQETQYF. Written as DNA, the CDR3 is TGCAGCGTTGACCCGGGCACCCAAGAGACCCAGTACTTC.

This clonotype has only a few counts. The chain joins TRBV6-4 to TRBJ2-2; perhaps TRBD1 as D (6 bases). Per germline, CDR1 MRHNA and CDR2 SNTAGT. V was pared by 3 bases and J by 1 base, with 9 bases between. This CDR3 contains 15 residues. DNA for the CDR3: TGTGCCAGCAGTGAACAGGGTCAGAACACCGGGGAGCTGTTTTTT. Translation gives CASSEQGQNTGELFF.

This chain joins TRBV6-6 and TRBJ1-2, with 9 bases identical to TRBD1. The CDR3 runs to 13 residues. Germline CDR1 and CDR2: MNHNY and SVGAGI (reference sequence). The J segment lost 9 bases and the V segment lost 5 bases, leaving 7 bases of the junction unmatched. CDR3 in DNA: TGTGCCAGCAGTCCCGGGACAGGGTCCAGCTACACCTTC. As protein: CASSPGTGSSYTF.

A few counts support this clonotype. The J gene is TRBJ2-7, the V gene TRBV7-3, with 7 bases fitting TRBD2. This CDR3 has 17 amino acids. V was pared by 3 bases and J by 1 base, with 12 bases of the junction left unmatched. CDR1 is SGHTA and CDR2 is FQGTGA in the germline V gene. The DNA for the CDR3 is TGTGCCAGCAGCTTGCCCCGCGGGGGTAGGGATTCCTACGAGCAGTACGTC. It specifies CASSLPRGGRDSYEQYV.

The rearrangement uses TRBV7-2 and TRBJ2-1, with D possibly being TRBD2 (6 bases). Germline values: CDR1 SGHTA, CDR2 FQGNSA. V lost 3 bases and J lost 6, with 18 bases in between. The length of the CDR3 is 16 residues. The CDR3 sequence is CASSFSPGLRTNEQFF. The CDR3 DNA sequence: TGTGCCAGCAGCTTCAGTCCGGGACTCCGTACCAATGAGCAGTTCTTC.